The 2 T cell receptor beta chains below all came from one sample that was sequenced in a study of T-cell memory formation after mild COVID-19. TCRdb ran MiXCR on the 5' RACE reads and lists one entry per CDR3 protein. Of 140,000 to 150,000 distinct CDR3 sequences in the sample, roughly a quarter were seen once. The sample taken for sequencing was PBMCs or a T cell subset sorted from them (not recorded which). These receptors were collected from an adult woman who had mild COVID-19 (a few samples of this study predate the infection). Cell type and time point are not known.

Worth noting for this clonotype: Given a much more abundant clone one base away, this may be a read error. This chain connects TRBV2 to TRBJ2-7; the D gene is possibly TRBD2 (6 bases). Between the trimmed V and J ends, which lost 3 bases and 1 base, there was a span of 7 bases. The germline V gene has CDR1 SNHLY and CDR2 FYNNEI. The CDR3 is 13 residues long. DNA for the CDR3: TGTGCCAGCAGTGAGGGGGGATCCTACGAGCAGTACTTC. Translated, it gives CASSEGGSYEQYF.

This sequence joins TRBV3-1 and TRBJ2-1; 8 bases fit TRBD2. With V trimmed by 2 bases and J by 8 bases, 11 bases remained unmatched. This CDR3 region has 16 residues. Germline V gene lookup returns CDR1 LGHDT and CDR2 YNNKEL (reference sequence). The CDR3 DNA is TGTGCCAGCAGCCAACTCCTCGGGGCGGGGGGCGATGAGCAGTTCTTC. Encoded protein: CASSQLLGAGGDEQFF.